This TCR beta chain was sequenced during a study of blood T cell repertoires in COVID-19. V lost 4 bases to trimming and J lost 4 bases; unmatched junction nucleotides: 8. The CDR3 contains 14 residues. CDR1 and CDR2 (germline): GTSNPN, SVGIG (reference sequence). Categorization into cohorts depended on clinical history that participants reported. Measured with immunoSEQ multiplex PCR; TCRdb has only the in-frame clones, and not every one. The sample has 250,000 to 300,000 clones; about nine tenths are singletons. The TCR was taken from a man between 18 and 35 years old who had recovered from COVID-19. The sequenced sample consisted of PBMCs or T cells enriched from blood (not recorded which). The rearrangement uses TRBV30 and TRBJ2-7; 9 positions match TRBD2. The DNA for the CDR3 is TGTGCCTGGAACCCCTCCCTAGCGGGGTACGAGCAGTACTTC. Amino acid sequence: CAWNPSLAGYEQYF.